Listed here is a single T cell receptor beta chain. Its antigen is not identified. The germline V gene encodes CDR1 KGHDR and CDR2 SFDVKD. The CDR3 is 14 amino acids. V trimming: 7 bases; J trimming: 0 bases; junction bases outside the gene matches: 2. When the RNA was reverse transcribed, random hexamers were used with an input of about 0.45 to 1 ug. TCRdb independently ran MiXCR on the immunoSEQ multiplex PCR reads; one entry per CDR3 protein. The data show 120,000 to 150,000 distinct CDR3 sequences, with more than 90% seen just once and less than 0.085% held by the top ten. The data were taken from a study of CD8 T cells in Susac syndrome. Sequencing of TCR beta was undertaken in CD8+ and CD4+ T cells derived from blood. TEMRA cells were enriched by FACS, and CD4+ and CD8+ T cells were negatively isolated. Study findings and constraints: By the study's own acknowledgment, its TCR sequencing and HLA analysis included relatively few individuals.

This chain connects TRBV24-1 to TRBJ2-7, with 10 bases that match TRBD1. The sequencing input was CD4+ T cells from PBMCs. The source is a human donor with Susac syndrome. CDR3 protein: CATRRTGGSYEQYF. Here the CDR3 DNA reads TGTGCCACCAGACGGACAGGGGGCTCCTACGAGCAGTACTTC.